Listed below are T cell receptor beta chains from one sample, sequenced in a study of regulatory T cells in long-lasting Graves disease. TCRdb reprocessed the multiplex PCR reads via MiXCR and lists one record per CDR3 protein. This sample has around 250,000 distinct CDR3 sequences; over 20% occur once, and the top ten carry approximately 15%. The specimen was peripheral blood mononuclear cells (PBMCs), collected at new diagnosis, from a patient treated with antithyroid drugs. These TCRs come from a female donor with Graves disease. Each CDR3 is given with its conserved first and last residue. Fields, in order: clone size, CDR3 length, V gene, D gene, J gene, CDR3 protein, CDR3 DNA. A D gene is named only where the DNA matches it firmly. Clone size, where shown, is once, few, many, or a class for clones that have expanded.

many	11	TRBV20-1	-	TRBJ2-7	CSASMSYEQYF	TGCAGTGCAAGCATGTCTTACGAGCAGTACTTC
-	16	TRBV7-9	-	TRBJ2-5	CASSLWGVGDQETQYF	TGTGCCAGCAGCCTTTGGGGCGTGGGTGACCAAGAGACCCAGTACTTC
few	15	TRBV20-1	-	TRBJ2-3	CSARSRVASTDTQYF	TGCAGTGCTAGAAGCAGGGTGGCTAGCACAGATACGCAGTATTTT
many	11	TRBV20-1	TRBD2	TRBJ2-1	CSARNSGAEFF	TGCAGTGCTAGAAATAGCGGGGCCGAGTTCTTC
few	14	TRBV27	-	TRBJ2-7	CASSLKGHNNEQYF	TGTGCCAGCAGTTTGAAGGGGCATAACAACGAGCAGTACTTC
many	17	TRBV7-2	-	TRBJ2-3	CASSLGTGGPSTDTQYF	TGTGCCAGCAGCTTAGGAACAGGAGGACCTAGCACAGATACGCAGTATTTT
few	15	TRBV27	-	TRBJ1-2	CASSLGRGGTYGYTF	TGTGCCAGCAGTTTAGGCAGAGGGGGTACTTACGGCTACACCTTC
many	10	TRBV20-1	-	TRBJ2-7	CSLDRYEQYF	TGCAGTCTGGACCGCTACGAGCAGTACTTC
many	13	TRBV30	-	TRBJ2-2	CAWSVQQTGELFF	TGTGCCTGGAGTGTACAGCAAACCGGGGAGCTGTTTTTT
many	15	TRBV10-3	-	TRBJ2-3	CAISEYRTSTDTQYF	TGTGCCATCAGTGAGTATAGGACAAGCACAGATACGCAGTATTTT
-	16	TRBV19	TRBD1	TRBJ1-2	CASSIDPETGVYGYTF	TGTGCCAGTAGTATAGATCCTGAGACAGGGGTCTATGGCTACACCTTC
many	14	TRBV18	-	TRBJ2-7	CASSPFSSSYEQYF	TGTGCCAGCTCACCTTTCTCCAGCTCCTACGAGCAGTACTTC
many	13	TRBV19	-	TRBJ1-5	CASASRADQPQHF	TGTGCCAGTGCGTCGAGGGCGGATCAGCCCCAGCATTTT
few	17	TRBV7-9	TRBD2	TRBJ2-3	CASSPRLAGGNTDTQYF	TGTGCCAGCAGCCCCAGACTAGCGGGGGGCAACACAGATACGCAGTATTTT
-	14	TRBV4-2	-	TRBJ2-2	CASSSGTLPGELFF	TGTGCCAGCAGCAGCGGGACACTCCCCGGGGAGCTGTTTTTT
many	15	TRBV7-2	-	TRBJ2-5	CASSATRQLPETQYF	TGTGCCAGCAGCGCAACGAGACAGTTGCCAGAGACCCAGTACTTC
few	17	TRBV6-4	TRBD1	TRBJ1-2	CASSVVPRPGQGDGYTF	TGTGCCAGCAGCGTCGTTCCACGCCCGGGACAGGGGGATGGCTACACCTTC
many	14	TRBV2	TRBD2	TRBJ2-1	CASLGLAGANEQFF	TGTGCCAGCCTCGGACTAGCGGGAGCGAATGAGCAGTTCTTC
many	12	TRBV29-1	TRBD1	TRBJ1-2	CSVDRGLNGYTF	TGCAGCGTTGACAGGGGGCTAAATGGCTACACCTTC
-	13	TRBV2	-	TRBJ2-3	CASTLGVADRAYF	TGTGCCAGCACCTTGGGGGTAGCCGATCGTGCGTATTTT
many	11	TRBV7-2	-	TRBJ2-7	CASSVYNEQYF	TGTGCCAGCAGTGTATACAACGAGCAGTACTTC
many	13	TRBV20-1	-	TRBJ1-2	CSARDPFGGGYTF	TGCAGTGCTAGAGATCCTTTCGGGGGTGGCTACACCTTC
many	15	TRBV7-7	TRBD1	TRBJ2-7	CASSPSGAGGYEQYF	TGTGCCAGCAGCCCTAGTGGGGCAGGGGGCTACGAGCAGTACTTC
-	13	TRBV6-2/TRBV6-3	-	TRBJ2-1	CASKRGRYNEQFF	TGTGCCAGCAAGAGGGGACGATACAATGAGCAGTTCTTC
few	15	TRBV27	-	TRBJ1-3	CASSSTGTSGNTIYF	TGTGCCAGCAGTTCCACAGGGACTTCTGGAAACACCATATATTTT
-	16	TRBV9	-	TRBJ1-6	CASSVALALGSSPLHF	TGTGCCAGCAGCGTCGCTTTAGCACTTGGCAGTTCACCCCTCCACTTT
few	14	TRBV20-1	-	TRBJ2-2	CSARDPGGAGELFF	TGCAGTGCTAGAGATCCCGGAGGTGCCGGGGAGCTGTTTTTT
many	15	TRBV5-4	-	TRBJ2-3	CASSLRGEITDTQYF	TGTGCCAGCAGCTTGCGCGGGGAGATCACAGATACGCAGTATTTT
-	18	TRBV7-9	TRBD2	TRBJ2-1	CASTRSEGLAGGPGVGFF	TGTGCCAGCACCAGAAGTGAGGGACTAGCGGGAGGGCCCGGTGTTGGGTTCTTC
many	15	TRBV5-1	TRBD1	TRBJ2-2	CASSGQGAVPGELFF	TGCGCCAGCAGCGGACAGGGGGCCGTCCCCGGGGAGCTGTTTTTT
-	14	TRBV28	TRBD1	TRBJ1-2	CASSPGQKNYGYTF	TGTGCCAGCAGCCCGGGACAGAAGAACTATGGCTACACCTTC
many	15	TRBV11-2	TRBD2	TRBJ2-7	CASSSQPSGSYEQYF	TGTGCCAGCAGCTCCCAGCCTAGCGGATCTTACGAGCAGTACTTC
many	12	TRBV18	-	TRBJ1-2	CASSPAGNGYTF	TGTGCCAGCTCACCAGCGGGTAACGGCTACACCTTC
many	15	TRBV28	-	TRBJ1-1	CASRGAGAMNTEAFF	TGTGCCAGCAGGGGGGCAGGGGCCATGAACACTGAAGCTTTCTTT
many	14	TRBV7-2	-	TRBJ2-1	CASSPPPPYNEQFF	TGTGCCAGCAGCCCCCCCCCCCCTTACAATGAGCAGTTCTTC
-	17	TRBV7-8	-	TRBJ2-1	CASSFQGWGSPWNEQFF	TGTGCCAGCAGCTTTCAGGGTTGGGGATCCCCATGGAATGAGCAGTTCTTC
few	18	TRBV12-3/TRBV12-4	-	TRBJ1-3	CASSRGPRGTDSGNTIYF	TGTGCCAGCAGTCGAGGGCCCCGGGGAACCGACTCTGGAAACACCATATATTTT
many	12	TRBV3-1	-	TRBJ1-1	CASSHGHLEAFF	TGTGCCAGCAGCCACGGACACCTTGAAGCTTTCTTT
many	13	TRBV12-3/TRBV12-4	-	TRBJ2-7	CASSSIQGYEQYF	TGTGCCAGCAGTTCCATACAGGGCTACGAGCAGTACTTC
few	13	TRBV20-1	-	TRBJ2-2	CSASDYYTGELFF	TGCAGTGCGTCGGACTACTACACCGGGGAGCTGTTTTTT
many	14	TRBV20-1	-	TRBJ2-3	CSAREDENTDTQYF	TGCAGTGCTAGAGAGGACGAAAACACAGATACGCAGTATTTT
many	15	TRBV12-3/TRBV12-4	-	TRBJ1-2	CASTLEGVAGDGYTF	TGTGCCAGCACCCTCGAGGGGGTGGCGGGCGATGGCTACACCTTC
many	13	TRBV12-3/TRBV12-4	TRBD1	TRBJ2-5	CASRRTGGETQYF	TGTGCCAGCAGGCGGACAGGGGGAGAGACCCAGTACTTC
-	13	TRBV19	-	TRBJ1-2	CASSPTKNYGYTF	TGTGCCAGTAGTCCTACAAAGAACTATGGCTACACCTTC
many	15	TRBV20-1	-	TRBJ1-1	CSARETGLMNTEAFF	TGCAGTGCTAGGGAGACAGGTCTCATGAACACTGAAGCTTTCTTT
few	17	TRBV24-1	TRBD2	TRBJ2-3	CATSDAPQAGGTDTQYF	TGTGCCACCAGTGATGCCCCCCAAGCGGGGGGGACAGATACGCAGTATTTT
many	16	TRBV9	-	TRBJ2-3	CASSATTGGSTDTQYF	TGTGCCAGCAGCGCGACGACAGGCGGAAGCACAGATACGCAGTATTTT
many	13	TRBV12-3/TRBV12-4	-	TRBJ1-1	CASKGQWFTEAFF	TGTGCCAGCAAAGGACAGTGGTTCACTGAAGCTTTCTTT
many	14	TRBV6-2/TRBV6-3	-	TRBJ2-5	CASSYSPRAETQYF	TGTGCCAGCAGTTACTCCCCGCGGGCGGAGACCCAGTACTTC
many	12	TRBV14	-	TRBJ1-2	CASSQGPYGYTF	TGTGCCAGCAGCCAGGGACCCTATGGCTACACCTTC
many	15	TRBV28	TRBD1	TRBJ1-1	CASSTPHRGYLEAFF	TGTGCCAGCAGTACCCCCCACAGGGGTTATCTTGAAGCTTTCTTT
many	12	TRBV12-3/TRBV12-4	-	TRBJ1-4	CASSLIDEKLFF	TGTGCCAGCAGTTTAATTGACGAAAAACTGTTTTTT
many	14	TRBV11-2	-	TRBJ1-2	CASSLSERGHGYTF	TGTGCCAGCAGCTTATCTGAGAGAGGCCATGGCTACACCTTC
few	12	TRBV10-1	-	TRBJ1-5	CASSESGRPQHF	TGCGCCAGCAGTGAGTCAGGGCGGCCCCAGCATTTT
-	15	TRBV5-1	TRBD2	TRBJ2-5	CASSLSSGVKETQYF	TGCGCCAGCAGCTTGTCTAGCGGGGTAAAAGAGACCCAGTACTTC
many	12	TRBV5-6	TRBD1	TRBJ1-1	CASSYRGTEAFF	TGTGCCAGCAGTTACAGGGGAACTGAAGCTTTCTTT
many	14	TRBV28	-	TRBJ2-7	CASFQTGVSYEQYF	TGTGCCAGCTTTCAGACAGGCGTTTCCTACGAGCAGTACTTC